The T cell receptor beta chain under discussion was sequenced for a study of tumor-infiltrating lymphocytes in primary liver carcinoma. The wider study: Each of the samples returned roughly 3.65 to 7.5 million productive TCRbeta reads (a yield similar across tissue types).

Germline CDR1 MNHEY, CDR2 SVGEGT. The CDR3 extends over 15 amino acids. TCR beta cDNA was prepared out of roughly 0.45 ug total RNA by means of a constant-region primer. Each TCR beta library was derived from three nested multiplex PCR rounds that employed slightly modified ARM-PCR. With TRBV1-TRBV30 forward primers and a C-beta reverse primer, the first two PCR rounds were run for around 10 cycles each. One entry per CDR3 protein, called by TCRdb with MiXCR from the multiplex PCR reads. The data show about 210,000 distinct CDR3 sequences, around three fifths seen once. The source of the blood RNA was unsorted whole blood, and germline DNA was extracted as well. Chronic HBV infection affected patients, none of whom had received treatment. As for this clonotype: At one boundary the junction diverges from the germline segment, which might be a read error.

The V call is TRBV6-2 or TRBV6-3, the J call TRBJ2-7; 10 positions match TRBD2. This TCR was sampled from a woman in her sixties with primary liver carcinoma and hepatitis B virus infection. Sequences were obtained from peripheral blood. Here the CDR3 reads CAGSQLAGKAGEQNF. The CDR3 region has the DNA TGTGCCGGCAGTCAACTAGCGGGAAAGGCGGGGGAGCAGAACTTC.